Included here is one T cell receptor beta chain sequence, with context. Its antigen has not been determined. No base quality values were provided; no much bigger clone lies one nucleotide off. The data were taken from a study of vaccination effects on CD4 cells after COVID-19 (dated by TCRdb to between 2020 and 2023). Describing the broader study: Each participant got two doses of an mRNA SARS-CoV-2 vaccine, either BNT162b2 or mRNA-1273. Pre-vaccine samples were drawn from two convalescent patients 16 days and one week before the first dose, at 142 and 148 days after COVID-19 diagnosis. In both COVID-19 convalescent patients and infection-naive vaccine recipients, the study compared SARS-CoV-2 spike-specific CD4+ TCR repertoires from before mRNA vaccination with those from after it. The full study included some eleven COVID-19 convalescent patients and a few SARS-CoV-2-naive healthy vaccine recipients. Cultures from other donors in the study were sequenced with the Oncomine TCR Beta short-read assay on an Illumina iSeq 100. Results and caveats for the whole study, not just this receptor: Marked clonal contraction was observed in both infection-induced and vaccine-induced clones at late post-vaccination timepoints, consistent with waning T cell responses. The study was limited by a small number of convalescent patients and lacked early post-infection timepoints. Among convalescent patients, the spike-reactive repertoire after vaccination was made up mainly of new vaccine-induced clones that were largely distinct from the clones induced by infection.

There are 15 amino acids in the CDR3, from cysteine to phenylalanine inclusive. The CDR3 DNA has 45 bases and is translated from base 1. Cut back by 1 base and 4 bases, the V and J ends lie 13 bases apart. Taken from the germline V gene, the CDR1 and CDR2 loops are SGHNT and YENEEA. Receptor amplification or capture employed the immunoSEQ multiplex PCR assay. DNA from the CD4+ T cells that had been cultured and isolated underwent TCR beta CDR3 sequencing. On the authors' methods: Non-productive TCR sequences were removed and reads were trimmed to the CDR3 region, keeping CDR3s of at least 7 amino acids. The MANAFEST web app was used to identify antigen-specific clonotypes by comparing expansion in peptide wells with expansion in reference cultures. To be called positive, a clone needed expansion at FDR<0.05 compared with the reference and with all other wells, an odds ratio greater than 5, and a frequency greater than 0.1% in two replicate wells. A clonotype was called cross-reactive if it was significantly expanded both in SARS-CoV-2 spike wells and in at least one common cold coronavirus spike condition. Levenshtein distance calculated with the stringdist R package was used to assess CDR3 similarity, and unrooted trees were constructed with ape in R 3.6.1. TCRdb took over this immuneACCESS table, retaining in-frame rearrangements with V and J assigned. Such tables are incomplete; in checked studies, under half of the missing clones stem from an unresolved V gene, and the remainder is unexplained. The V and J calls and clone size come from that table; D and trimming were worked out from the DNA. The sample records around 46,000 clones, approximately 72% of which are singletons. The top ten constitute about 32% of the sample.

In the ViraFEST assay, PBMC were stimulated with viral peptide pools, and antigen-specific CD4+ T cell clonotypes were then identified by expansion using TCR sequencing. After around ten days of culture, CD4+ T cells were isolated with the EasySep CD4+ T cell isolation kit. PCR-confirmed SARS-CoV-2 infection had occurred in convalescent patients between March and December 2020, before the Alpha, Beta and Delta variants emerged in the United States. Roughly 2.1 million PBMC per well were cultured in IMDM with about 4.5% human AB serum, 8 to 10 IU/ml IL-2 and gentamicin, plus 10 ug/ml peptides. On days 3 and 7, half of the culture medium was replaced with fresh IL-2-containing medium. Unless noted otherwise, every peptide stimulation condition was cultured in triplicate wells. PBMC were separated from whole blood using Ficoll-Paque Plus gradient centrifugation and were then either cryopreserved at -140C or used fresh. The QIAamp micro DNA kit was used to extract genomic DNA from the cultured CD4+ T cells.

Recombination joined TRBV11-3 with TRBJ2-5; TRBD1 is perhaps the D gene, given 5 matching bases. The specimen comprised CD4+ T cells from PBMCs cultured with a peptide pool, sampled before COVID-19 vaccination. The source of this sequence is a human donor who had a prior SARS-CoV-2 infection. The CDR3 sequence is CASSLAQGRLETQYF. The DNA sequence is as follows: TGTGCCAGCAGCTTAGCTCAGGGCCGCTTAGAGACCCAGTACTTC. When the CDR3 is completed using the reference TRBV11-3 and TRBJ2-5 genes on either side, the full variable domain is EAGVVQSPRYKIIEKKQPVAFWCNPISGHNTLYWYLQNLGQGPELLIRYENEEAVDDSQLPKDRFSAERLKGVDSTLKIQPAELGDSAVYLCASSLAQGRLETQYFGPGTRLLVL.